This T cell receptor (beta chain) was captured in a study of response to subunit inactivated influenza vaccine (dated by TCRdb to the late 2010s). Context from the whole study: Deep quantitative profiling of the T cell receptor repertoire was used in the study to follow responses to a trivalent subunit inactivated influenza vaccine. The investigation overall reported the following: The authors suggested that each seasonal influenza vaccination may recruit only a limited number of new T cells.

This clonotype has at least ten counts. Its antigen is still unknown. Base quality data are lacking; no much larger clone is found one base away. The germline V gene sets CDR1 to MGHDK and CDR2 to SYGVNS. The CDR3 numbers 13 residues from cysteine through phenylalanine. Solely the CDR3 DNA is kept, with 39 bases framed from the first base. Here V drops 7 bases and J drops 0 bases, and the junction holds 1 base not matched to any gene. The library came from RT-PCR. The run used an Illumina HiSeq 2500. The public sequencing data were trimmed at Q25 with fastp and processed into clonotypes with MiXCR by TCRdb, which kept only in-frame beta chains. Records with the same CDR3 protein are collapsed into one entry carrying the most frequent genes and DNA. This sample has 500,000 to 600,000 distinct CDR3 sequences in its table, and 6.5% to 8% of those were observed once. The ten largest clones represent 10% to 15% of the sample.

The clonotype originates from a man between 45 and 75 years old who received an inactivated influenza vaccine. Donor details come from another sample of the same person, matched by shared clones. The material sequenced was PBMCs from blood, taken about 23 months after vaccination. The chain couples TRBV25-1 to TRBJ1-1; 8 central nucleotides agree with TRBD1. The DNA sequence is given as TGTGCCAGCACCAGGGGGCTGAACACTGAAGCTTTCTTT. Its amino acids are CASTRGLNTEAFF.